These T cell receptor beta chains were read from a single sample in a study of identical twins. TCRdb processed the 5' RACE reads anew with MiXCR; each CDR3 protein has one entry. This table has around 1.7 million distinct CDR3 sequences, roughly 35% appearing once. The specimen was cord blood. All receptors derive from a newborn girl in good health. The CDR3 runs from the conserved cysteine through the conserved F or W. D genes are given only for firm matches. Not every row has a clone size; where given, it reads once, few, many or a size class.

cdr3_aa cdr3_nt v_call d_call j_call clone_size
CASSFRDKGDSPLHF TGTGCCAGCAGTTTCCGGGACAAGGGGGATTCACCCCTCCACTTT TRBV2 - TRBJ1-6 -
CSATSGTSRYEQYF TGCAGTGCTACCTCCGGGACTAGCCGCTACGAGCAGTACTTC TRBV20-1 TRBD2 TRBJ2-7 many
CASSFPRLARPDTQYF TGTGCCAGCAGTTTCCCCAGACTTGCCCGTCCAGATACGCAGTATTTT TRBV12-3/TRBV12-4 - TRBJ2-3 -
CRVQGTEAFF TGCAGAGTACAGGGCACTGAAGCTTTCTTT TRBV20-1 - TRBJ1-1 few
CASSQEGSSGSTDTQYF TGTGCCAGCAGCCAAGAGGGAAGTAGCGGGTCCACAGATACGCAGTATTTT TRBV4-2 TRBD2 TRBJ2-3 -
CAVQGRALYQPQHF TGTGCAGTACAGGGACGGGCCTTGTATCAGCCCCAGCATTTT TRBV28 - TRBJ1-5 -
CASSLYGPTSYEQYF TGCGCCAGCAGCTTGTACGGTCCTACCTCTTACGAGCAGTACTTC TRBV5-1 - TRBJ2-7 few
CASRGRNPKETSADTQYF TGCGCCAGCAGGGGCCGAAACCCCAAAGAGACTAGCGCAGATACGCAGTATTTT TRBV5-1 TRBD2 TRBJ2-3 once
CASSYPSGGAYEQFF TGTGCCAGCAGCTACCCTAGCGGGGGGGCATATGAGCAGTTCTTC TRBV5-6 TRBD2 TRBJ2-1 few
CASMSVGESTDTQYF TGTGCCAGCATGTCAGTAGGGGAGTCCACAGATACGCAGTATTTT TRBV28 - TRBJ2-3 -
CASSQDGAANQNIQYF TGTGCCAGCAGCCAAGATGGGGCTGCGAACCAAAACATTCAGTACTTC TRBV4-2 - TRBJ2-4 -
CASSETKNTEAFF TGTGCCAGCAGCGAAACAAAGAACACTGAAGCTTTCTTT TRBV2 - TRBJ1-1 -
CASFGASGQRHNEQFF TGTGCCAGCTTCGGGGCCTCGGGACAGCGACACAATGAGCAGTTCTTC TRBV6-6 TRBD1 TRBJ2-1 -
CASGLAWGEQYF TGTGCCAGCGGACTAGCTTGGGGCGAGCAGTACTTC TRBV12-3/TRBV12-4 TRBD2 TRBJ2-7 many
CASSHLSLRGIGYTF TGTGCCAGCAGCCATTTGTCCCTCCGAGGGATCGGCTACACCTTC TRBV3-1 - TRBJ1-2 few
CASRSTGGEKLFF TGTGCCAGCAGGTCGACAGGGGGGGAAAAACTGTTTTTT TRBV11-2 TRBD1 TRBJ1-4 -
CAIRRTLNTEAFF TGTGCCATTCGACGGACGCTGAACACTGAAGCTTTCTTT TRBV10-3 - TRBJ1-1 -
CSARGGTAATNEKLFF TGCAGTGCTAGAGGTGGGACAGCTGCAACTAATGAAAAACTGTTTTTT TRBV20-1 TRBD1 TRBJ1-4 -
CASSQGWGSGYGYTF TGCGCCAGCAGCCAAGGCTGGGGTAGTGGCTATGGCTACACCTTC TRBV4-1 - TRBJ1-2 once
CASSSSRDSQHF TGTGCCAGCAGTTCAAGTAGGGATTCCCAGCATTTT TRBV12-3/TRBV12-4 - TRBJ1-5 -
CSVRGAFTDTQYF TGCAGCGTGCGGGGGGCCTTCACAGATACGCAGTATTTT TRBV29-1 TRBD2 TRBJ2-3 few
CSARDQGGQFF TGCAGTGCTAGAGATCAGGGCGGGCAGTTCTTC TRBV20-1 - TRBJ2-1 -
CAISGGGQGTYEQYF TGTGCCATCAGTGGGGGGGGACAGGGGACCTACGAGCAGTACTTC TRBV10-3 TRBD1 TRBJ2-7 -
CSAPLRLAVNYEQYF TGCAGTGCCCCTCTCCGACTAGCGGTTAACTACGAGCAGTACTTC TRBV20-1 TRBD2 TRBJ2-7 few
CTSSEAYDFSYEQYF TGTACCAGCAGTGAAGCGTACGACTTTTCCTACGAGCAGTACTTC TRBV6-1 - TRBJ2-7 -
CASSHLWNEQFF TGTGCCAGCAGCCATCTATGGAATGAGCAGTTCTTC TRBV3-1 - TRBJ2-1 many
CASSLSTEREAFF TGTGCCAGCAGTTTATCTACAGAGAGAGAAGCTTTCTTT TRBV27 - TRBJ1-1 -
CASSESTGSNTEAFF TGCGCCAGCAGTGAGTCTACAGGGTCGAACACTGAAGCTTTCTTT TRBV10-1 - TRBJ1-1 -
CASSEIRFEETEAFF TGTGCCAGCAGTGAGATACGGTTCGAGGAGACTGAAGCTTTCTTT TRBV6-1 - TRBJ1-1 -
CSARDKTEQFF TGCAGTGCTAGAGATAAAACCGAGCAGTTCTTC TRBV20-1 - TRBJ2-1 few
CASSLMGAASVSSTDTQYF TGTGCCAGCAGCTTAATGGGAGCCGCTAGCGTTTCTAGCACAGATACGCAGTATTTT TRBV7-9 - TRBJ2-3 -
CASSRERSHLNEQFF TGTGCCAGCAGTAGAGAGCGGAGCCATCTCAATGAGCAGTTCTTC TRBV27 - TRBJ2-1 -
CSVSSTRTNEKLFF TGCAGTGTCTCGTCGACACGCACTAATGAAAAACTGTTTTTT TRBV20-1 - TRBJ1-4 few
CASSLWRDQETQYF TGTGCCAGCAGCTTGTGGAGAGACCAAGAGACCCAGTACTTC TRBV13 - TRBJ2-5 few
CASSFPGQGAEQYF TGTGCCAGCAGTTTCCCAGGACAGGGGGCCGAGCAGTACTTC TRBV7-8 TRBD1 TRBJ2-7 -
CASSLGVLAGGYGYTF TGTGCCAGCAGCCTAGGGGTGTTGGCGGGAGGCTATGGCTACACCTTC TRBV11-2 - TRBJ1-2 few
CSVDPVEKFF TGCAGCGTTGACCCCGTCGAGAAGTTCTTC TRBV29-1 - TRBJ2-1 few
CAISDPTGGHEKLFF TGTGCCATCAGTGATCCGACAGGGGGGCATGAAAAACTGTTTTTT TRBV10-3 TRBD1 TRBJ1-4 many
CGGGSNTEAFF TGCGGAGGGGGCTCTAACACTGAAGCTTTCTTT TRBV2 TRBD1 TRBJ1-1 few
CASSLRQGGIQYF TGTGCCAGCAGTTTACGACAGGGCGGCATTCAGTACTTC TRBV12-3/TRBV12-4 TRBD1 TRBJ2-4 many
CAVRRGLSSTDTQYF TGTGCCGTCCGCAGGGGGCTCTCTAGCACAGATACGCAGTATTTT TRBV5-6 TRBD1 TRBJ2-3 -
CASNVGGRAYNEQFF TGTGCCAGCAACGTTGGGGGGAGGGCCTACAATGAGCAGTTCTTC TRBV7-9 TRBD2 TRBJ2-1 -
CAISGRATSTDTQYF TGTGCCATCAGTGGACGGGCTACCTCCACAGATACGCAGTATTTT TRBV10-3 - TRBJ2-3 few
CASSRQHRDTQYF TGTGCCAGCTCACGGCAGCATAGGGATACGCAGTATTTT TRBV7-2 - TRBJ2-3 many
CASSLAPGRSYEQYF TGCGCCAGCAGCTTGGCCCCGGGACGTTCCTACGAGCAGTACTTC TRBV5-1 - TRBJ2-7 many
CATTDRAYNEQFF TGTGCCACCACGGACAGGGCCTACAATGAGCAGTTCTTC TRBV24-1 TRBD1 TRBJ2-1 -
CASSMDRGNEQFF TGTGCCAGCAGCATGGACAGGGGGAATGAGCAGTTCTTC TRBV27 TRBD1 TRBJ2-1 few
CSALAGGTDNEQFF TGCAGTGCTTTAGCGGGAGGAACGGACAATGAGCAGTTCTTC TRBV20-1 TRBD2 TRBJ2-1 few
CASSLEGAIGELFF TGTGCCAGCAGTTTGGAGGGGGCCATCGGGGAGCTGTTTTTT TRBV12-3/TRBV12-4 - TRBJ2-2 -